The T cell receptor (beta chain) under discussion was sequenced for a study of T-cell reconstitution after alpha-beta-depleted transplantation in children (dated by TCRdb to the mid-2010s). For the study in its entirety: Using TCR repertoire profiling, the study quantitatively followed how T-cell immune reconstitution unfolded in children after TCRalphabeta/CD19-depleted allogeneic hematopoietic cell transplantation. General study outcomes and caveats: Apparently early alphabetaT-cell count recovery about two months after transplant reportedly relied on only several hundred rapidly expanded clones derived from non-depleted graft cells. Over the following months the frequencies of hyperexpanded clones went down, and after one year T-cell counts and TCRbeta diversity were mostly credited to newly produced T cells. In some patients, the high TCRbeta diversity seen at day 60 was put down to recipient T cells and intrathymic progenitors that had survived conditioning.

Libraries were built with PCR. The listed sequencing device is Illumina HiSeq 2500. To normalize quantification of the TCRbeta repertoire, the TCR libraries were built with molecular barcoding that relied on unique molecular identifiers. The public reads were quality trimmed at Q25 with fastp and then assembled into clones with MiXCR by TCRdb, keeping productive beta chains. Each CDR3 protein appears once, grouped with its most common genes and DNA. Across this sample there are 98,000 or so distinct CDR3 sequences, with more than 20% seen only once. Of the sample, 20% to 25% falls within the top ten clones. This clonotype was seen only a few times. Its antigen is unknown. It has no much larger one-base neighbor in the sample; base qualities were not kept. The treatment or condition label here, explained by the study, means: allogeneic hematopoietic cell transplantation with graft depleted of TCRalphabeta T cells and CD19 B cells. The children who served as transplant recipients had been given grafts of TCRalphabeta/CD19-depleted allogeneic hematopoietic cells.

V loses 4 bases of germline sequence and J loses 0 bases, and the interval between the two ends is 11 bases. From a lookup of the germline V gene, CDR1 and CDR2 are MNHNS and SASEGT. The CDR3 goes from the cysteine to the phenylalanine over 15 residues. The kept DNA is CDR3 alone, 45 bases in frame from the first base. The chain is encoded by TRBV6-1 joined to TRBJ2-3; TRBD2 is a weak D gene call, 6 bases matching. The specimen comprised PBMCs, sampled before TCRalphabeta/CD19-depleted stem cell transplant. This TCR derives from a boy between 2 and 10 years old with acute lymphoblastic leukemia, due to receive a stem cell transplant. Here is the DNA: TGTGCCAGCAGTGGGACTAACTCAAGCACAGATACGCAGTATTTT. Its amino acids are CASSGTNSSTDTQYF.